What follows are 6 T cell receptor beta chains derived from one specimen sequenced in a study of control samples from healthy donors and cancer patients. Method: immunoSEQ multiplex PCR; TCRdb's copy keeps in-frame clones and lacks some. The data show 150,000 to 200,000 clones, about 91% seen once. The source material was blood. These receptors originate from a man between 18 and 35 years old in good health.

The genes are TRBV6-6 and TRBJ2-7, with D perhaps matching TRBD1 or TRBD2 (6 bases each). Germline CDR1 and CDR2: MNHNY and SVGAGI (reference sequence). This CDR3 spans 12 amino acids. CDR3 residues: CGSTGDTGFWYF. The CDR3 DNA is TGTGGAAGCACGGGAGATACAGGGTTCTGGTACTTC.

V and J are TRBV5-6 and TRBJ2-7, with D possibly matching TRBD2 (5 bases). The V end lost 4 bases, the J end lost 6 bases, and 14 bases lay between the germline ends. The V gene's germline CDR1 is SGHDT and CDR2 YYEEEE. The CDR3 runs to 13 residues. CDR3 sequence reads: CASSRGMVAEQYF. The CDR3 DNA sequence: TGTGCCAGCAGCCGGGGTATGGTCGCCGAGCAGTACTTC.

This clone was detected once. This chain uses TRBV10-1 with TRBJ2-1, with unresolved D. CDR3 size: 15 residues. The V end lost 7 bases, the J end lost 6 bases, and 19 bases lay between the germline ends. CDR1 WNHNN and CDR2 SYGVQD come from the germline V gene (reference sequence). CDR3 protein: CASTNLKVRSNEQFF. CDR3 DNA: TGCGCCAGCACCAACCTAAAGGTCAGGAGCAATGAGCAGTTCTTC.

CDR3 coding DNA: TGTGCCAGCCAGGTCGGGAGCTCCTATAATTCACCCCTCCACTTT. As protein: CASQVGSSYNSPLHF. This chain connects TRBV21-1 to TRBJ1-6. TRBV21-1 is a pseudogene. The CDR3 covers 15 residues.

The CDR3 DNA follows: TGTGCCAGTAGTAGCCAGACTATGAACACTGAAGCTTTCTTT. It translates to CASSSQTMNTEAFF. The chain couples TRBV19 to TRBJ1-1; D is undetermined. The V end was cut by 4 bases, the J end by 0 bases, with 9 bases between. The CDR3 is made up of 14 amino acids. Germline V gene sequence: CDR1 LNHDA, CDR2 SQIVND (reference sequence).

This clone turned up a few times. One end of the junction does not line up with germline, which may come from a read error. This rearrangement joins TRBV5-6 to TRBJ2-7; 8 bases are a match to TRBD1. CDR1 is SGHDT, CDR2 YYEEEE, per germline. The CDR3 runs 13 residues. Here the CDR3 reads CASSLDRAYEQYF. The CDR3 DNA sequence: TGTGCCAGCAGTTTGGACAGGGCCTACGAGCAGTACTTC.